This T cell receptor beta chain derives from a study of CD8 T cells in Susac syndrome. The authors reverse transcribed about 0.5 to 1 ug RNA with random hexamers. One entry per CDR3 protein results from TCRdb running MiXCR on the immunoSEQ multiplex PCR reads. The data hold some 200,000 distinct CDR3 sequences, with around 95% observed a single time. The CDR3 has 16 amino acids. Regarding this clonotype: One end of the junction is discordant with germline, which a read error may explain.

Source material: CD4+ T cells from PBMCs. The rearrangement links TRBV12-3 or TRBV12-4 to TRBJ2-3; D remains ambiguous. The sequence was obtained from a human donor with multiple sclerosis. The CDR3 spells CASSFLQAAVTYTQYF. CDR3 coding DNA: TGTGCCAGCAGTTTCCTTCAGGCCGCCGTCACATATACGCAGTATTTT.